The TCR beta chain described here comes from a study of OX40 agonist ivuxolimab in advanced cancers. Regarding this clone: Antigen unknown.

The assay was immunoSEQ multiplex PCR, and TCRdb's table has in-frame clones only and misses some. The data show fewer than 70,000 clones, with approximately 80% seen just once and 1.5% to 2% held by the top ten. The CDR3 covers 14 residues. CDR1 SGDLS and CDR2 YYNGEE come from the germline V gene. The germline V and J ends were trimmed by 4 bases and 8 bases, with 16 bases remaining between them. Study-level results: It was also the case that some nonresponders had low normalized T-cell clonal expansion. Fewer expanded clones were found on average in CD4+ than in CD8+ T cells.

The source material was CD4+ or CD8+ T cells sorted from blood, sampled in a trial of the OX40 agonist ivuxolimab. The chain uses TRBV9 and TRBJ1-5; weak D call: TRBD1 (5 bases). This receptor was taken from an adult with an advanced solid tumor such as melanoma, head and neck, liver or kidney cancer. The CDR3: CASSKGRPGEPQHF. The CDR3 nucleotides read TGTGCCAGCAGCAAGGGACGCCCTGGAGAGCCCCAGCATTTT.